The rows below give T cell receptor beta chains drawn from one sample of a study of T-cell memory formation after mild COVID-19. MiXCR, run by TCRdb on the 5' RACE reads, gives a single entry per CDR3 protein. Among around 450,000 distinct CDR3 sequences listed, around 24% were seen once. Sequenced sample: PBMCs or a T cell subset sorted from them (not recorded which). These receptors were obtained from an adult woman who had mild COVID-19 (a few samples of this study predate the infection). Cell type and time point are not known. CDR3s include the opening cysteine and the closing phenylalanine or tryptophan. Each record gives: CDR3 length, V gene, J gene, CDR3 protein.

cdr3_length: 14
v_call: TRBV6-5
j_call: TRBJ1-2
cdr3_aa: CASSYDRGLNGYTF

cdr3_length: 16
v_call: TRBV5-8
j_call: TRBJ2-1
cdr3_aa: CASSIMTGSSYNEQFF

cdr3_length: 15
v_call: TRBV6-1
j_call: TRBJ2-5
cdr3_aa: CASSPWRSGGETQYF

cdr3_length: 17
v_call: TRBV24-1
j_call: TRBJ2-2
cdr3_aa: CATSGRWGKPDTGELFF

cdr3_length: 16
v_call: TRBV5-1
j_call: TRBJ2-1
cdr3_aa: CASSGPTSGSPHEQFF

cdr3_length: 15
v_call: TRBV20-1
j_call: TRBJ1-6
cdr3_aa: CSARLFSGDNSPLHF

cdr3_length: 17
v_call: TRBV15
j_call: TRBJ2-1
cdr3_aa: CATSRGGGGAQVDEQFF

cdr3_length: 13
v_call: TRBV12-3/TRBV12-4
j_call: TRBJ2-7
cdr3_aa: CASSLQADHEQYF

cdr3_length: 15
v_call: TRBV5-1
j_call: TRBJ1-5
cdr3_aa: CASSLDGGRDQPQHF

cdr3_length: 15
v_call: TRBV3-1
j_call: TRBJ1-2
cdr3_aa: CASSPEGWRFYGYTF

cdr3_length: 16
v_call: TRBV18
j_call: TRBJ2-7
cdr3_aa: CASSQEAPTLPYEQYF

cdr3_length: 13
v_call: TRBV7-7
j_call: TRBJ2-1
cdr3_aa: CASSLSSEDEQFF

cdr3_length: 13
v_call: TRBV29-1
j_call: TRBJ2-7
cdr3_aa: CSVVVLSRDEQYF

cdr3_length: 17
v_call: TRBV6-2/TRBV6-3
j_call: TRBJ2-2
cdr3_aa: CASSYSKGSLNTGELFF

cdr3_length: 12
v_call: TRBV7-2
j_call: TRBJ2-1
cdr3_aa: CASSRNYNEQFF

cdr3_length: 13
v_call: TRBV7-2
j_call: TRBJ2-5
cdr3_aa: CASSLDGAGKWHF

cdr3_length: 13
v_call: TRBV10-2
j_call: TRBJ1-5
cdr3_aa: CASSGDRVQPQHF

cdr3_length: 22
v_call: TRBV19
j_call: TRBJ2-3
cdr3_aa: CASSRGVYWDSWGAGREDTQYF

cdr3_length: 16
v_call: TRBV11-2
j_call: TRBJ2-7
cdr3_aa: CASSLPTGGKVDEQYF

cdr3_length: 15
v_call: TRBV11-2
j_call: TRBJ2-1
cdr3_aa: CASTPAGGIYNEQFF

cdr3_length: 15
v_call: TRBV18
j_call: TRBJ1-2
cdr3_aa: CASSPPDRAAYGYTF

cdr3_length: 12
v_call: TRBV21-1
j_call: TRBJ2-7
cdr3_aa: CASSREPYEQYF

cdr3_length: 15
v_call: TRBV5-1
j_call: TRBJ1-1
cdr3_aa: CASSLGQAMNTEAFF

cdr3_length: 14
v_call: TRBV12-3/TRBV12-4
j_call: TRBJ1-1
cdr3_aa: CASKQGPRNTEAFF

cdr3_length: 15
v_call: TRBV6-5
j_call: TRBJ2-5
cdr3_aa: CASSGQAGSPETQYF

cdr3_length: 15
v_call: TRBV20-1
j_call: TRBJ1-4
cdr3_aa: CSARAGTETNEKLFF

cdr3_length: 12
v_call: TRBV20-1
j_call: TRBJ2-7
cdr3_aa: CSATQGLHEQYF